A selection of T cell receptor beta chains follows, all from one sample in a study of OX40 agonist ivuxolimab in advanced cancers. Some clones are missing from TCRdb's copy, which holds only in-frame ones; the method was immunoSEQ multiplex PCR. Here the sample spans about 58,000 clones, over 80% being singletons. The specimen comprised CD4+ or CD8+ T cells sorted from blood, sampled in a trial of the OX40 agonist ivuxolimab. These TCRs come from an adult with an advanced solid tumor such as melanoma, head and neck, liver or kidney cancer. Both conserved end residues are part of each CDR3. D genes are given only for firm matches. Size is stated for part of the rows, as once, few or many counts, or as a class when the clone is expanded.

J,D,V,length,size,DNA,CDR3
TRBJ1-1,-,TRBV30,13,-,TGTGCCTGGGCCAAGACAGTGAACACTGAAGCTTTCTTT,CAWAKTVNTEAFF
TRBJ2-5,-,TRBV6-6,11,-,TGTGCCAGCAGTTTTCGAGAGACCCAGTACTTC,CASSFRETQYF
TRBJ1-6,-,TRBV7-2,16,-,TGTGCCAGCAGCAGCCGACAGAGTTCCTATAATTCACCCCTCCACTTT,CASSSRQSSYNSPLHF
TRBJ1-2,-,TRBV7-2,14,few,TGTGCCAGCAGCTTAACGTCCATGGACTATGGCTACACCTTC,CASSLTSMDYGYTF
TRBJ1-1,-,TRBV30,14,-,TGTGCCTGGAGTGTAAGAGGTGGGTCTTCTGAAGCTTTCTTT,CAWSVRGGSSEAFF
TRBJ2-5,-,TRBV18,16,-,TGTGCCAGCTCACCTCTACCGGCAGGGGCTGGAGAGACCCAGTACTTC,CASSPLPAGAGETQYF
TRBJ1-6,-,TRBV12-5,12,-,TGTGCTAGTGGTACCCCGGGTTCACCCCTCCACTTT,CASGTPGSPLHF
TRBJ2-2,-,TRBV5-4,14,-,TGTGCCAGCAGCTCGCCGCAGGGGCCCGGGGAGCTGTTTTTT,CASSSPQGPGELFF
TRBJ2-3,-,TRBV30,14,once,TGTGCCTGGGGCCCGGGACCCCGCACAGATACGCAGTATTTT,CAWGPGPRTDTQYF
TRBJ2-7,TRBD2,TRBV11-2,12,once,TGTGCCAGCAGCGAACTAGCGGGGGGACAGTACTTC,CASSELAGGQYF
TRBJ1-4,TRBD1,TRBV7-2,15,-,TGTGCCAGCAGCGCTAGGACAGGGGCTAATGAAAAACTGTTTTTT,CASSARTGANEKLFF
TRBJ1-1,-,TRBV9,15,few,TGTGCCAGCAGCGTAGATGGGGGCGCGAACACTGAAGCTTTCTTT,CASSVDGGANTEAFF
TRBJ1-2,TRBD1,TRBV27,15,-,TGTGCCAGCAGGGCCTCCGGACAGGGAAACTATGGCTACACCTTC,CASRASGQGNYGYTF
TRBJ2-7,TRBD2,TRBV15,16,-,TGTGCCACCAGCAGAGATCGGGGGGGAACCAAAAACGAGCAGTACTTC,CATSRDRGGTKNEQYF
TRBJ2-5,-,TRBV2,12,-,TGTGCCAGCACGGCCGGAGGGGAGACCCAGTACTTC,CASTAGGETQYF
TRBJ2-7,-,TRBV2,11,-,TGTGCCAGCAAAACAGGGATCGAGCAGTACTTC,CASKTGIEQYF
TRBJ1-2,-,TRBV15,17,-,TGTGCCACCAGCAGAGACTCAGGATACGTCCAGAACTATGGCTACACCTTC,CATSRDSGYVQNYGYTF
TRBJ2-7,TRBD1,TRBV5-1,15,-,TGCGCCAGCAGCTTGGCTGGGACAGGGGCCTACGAGCAGTACTTC,CASSLAGTGAYEQYF
TRBJ2-5,TRBD2,TRBV30,14,-,TGTGCCTGGACACTAGCGGGAGGGCGGAAGACCCAGTACTTC,CAWTLAGGRKTQYF
TRBJ2-7,TRBD1,TRBV28,17,-,TGTGCCAGCAGTTTATGGGCGGGTACAGGGGGCTCCTACGAGCAGTACTTC,CASSLWAGTGGSYEQYF
TRBJ2-3,-,TRBV7-9,17,once,TGTGCCAGCAGCCCTAGGACAGAGCGGATTGTCACAGATACGCAGTATTTT,CASSPRTERIVTDTQYF
TRBJ1-6,-,TRBV7-8,18,-,TGTGCCAGCAGCTTAGAGGGGGTATCAGCCGCCTATAATTCACCCCTCCACTTT,CASSLEGVSAAYNSPLHF
TRBJ2-3,TRBD2,TRBV5-8,16,-,TGTGCCAGCAGCCAAGGACTAGCGGGGGGCTCAGATACGCAGTATTTT,CASSQGLAGGSDTQYF
TRBJ1-4,-,TRBV7-6,14,-,TGTGCCAGCAGTCAGACAGTCGGCGGCGAAAAACTGTTTTTT,CASSQTVGGEKLFF
TRBJ2-1,TRBD2,TRBV10-3,15,once,TGTGCCATCAGTGAGGTGCGGGGGGGCTACAATGAGCAGTTCTTC,CAISEVRGGYNEQFF
TRBJ2-1,-,TRBV9,17,once,TGTGCCAGCAGCGTAGCTTGGGGTAGCTCCCTTTACAATGAGCAGTTCTTC,CASSVAWGSSLYNEQFF
TRBJ1-1,-,TRBV7-9,13,-,TGTGCCAGCACCCTGGGAAGAAACACTGAAGCTTTCTTT,CASTLGRNTEAFF
TRBJ1-6,TRBD1,TRBV5-4,17,few,TGTGCCAGCAGCATCTACGGGACAGGGCTCGCGGGGTCACCCCTCCACTTT,CASSIYGTGLAGSPLHF
TRBJ2-7,-,TRBV6-6,15,-,TGTGCCAGCAGCCAAACAGGGGAGGGGATCTACGAGCAGTACTTC,CASSQTGEGIYEQYF
TRBJ2-1,-,TRBV5-1,13,-,TGCGCCAGCAGCTTCCCGGAGGGCGATGAGCAGTTCTTC,CASSFPEGDEQFF
TRBJ1-1,-,TRBV6-5,13,few,TGTGCCAGCAGTAGGACTATGAACACTGAAGCTTTCTTT,CASSRTMNTEAFF
TRBJ2-3,-,TRBV5-6,14,once,TGTGCCAGCAGCTACCTATTGGGCACAGATACGCAGTATTTT,CASSYLLGTDTQYF
TRBJ1-5,-,TRBV7-8,15,-,TGTGCCAGCAACGAACTCCCAGCGTTCAATCAGCCCCAGCATTTT,CASNELPAFNQPQHF
TRBJ2-4,-,TRBV30,13,once,TGTGCCTGGGACCGGGATCAGGGAAACATTCAGTACTTC,CAWDRDQGNIQYF
TRBJ2-2,-,TRBV5-1,15,-,TGCGCCAGCAGCGGACGGACAGAGAACACCGGGGAGCTGTTTTTT,CASSGRTENTGELFF
TRBJ1-2,-,TRBV19,12,-,TGTGCCAGTGCGCTGCAAGCTGGTGGCTACACCTTC,CASALQAGGYTF
TRBJ2-2,-,TRBV5-1,15,-,TGCGCCAGCAGCCCCGTTAGCTGGGGCGCCGGGGAGCTGTTTTTT,CASSPVSWGAGELFF